These 6 T cell receptor beta chains originate from one sample sequenced in a study of technical replicates of blood from a few donors. Libraries were prepared by immunoSEQ multiplex PCR; TCRdb keeps only in-frame clonotypes and omits some of them. The table has more than 70,000 clones, around 97% seen once. Sequences were obtained from T cells isolated from PBMCs. The origin of the receptors is a human donor in good health.

The V gene is TRBV9, the J gene TRBJ2-1; 10 bases fit TRBD1. CDR1 SGDLS and CDR2 YYNGEE come from the germline V gene. V lost 4 bases to trimming and J lost 5 bases; unmatched junction nucleotides: 6. There are 15 residues in the CDR3. The chain's CDR3 is CASSKDRGLNNEQFF. The CDR3 DNA sequence: TGTGCCAGCAGCAAAGACAGGGGGCTAAACAATGAGCAGTTCTTC.

This chain uses TRBV19 with TRBJ2-5, with D perhaps matching TRBD2 (5 bases). CDR1 is LNHDA, CDR2 SQIVND, per germline (reference sequence). There are 14 residues in the CDR3. With 5 bases removed from V and 1 base from J, the gap between germline ends came to 11 bases. CDR3 nucleotides: TGTGCCAGTAGTCCAACTAGTGGCCAAGAGACCCAGTACTTC. Translation gives CASSPTSGQETQYF.

The rearrangement joins TRBV10-2 to TRBJ2-5; 11 bases fit TRBD2. The CDR3 loop spans 14 amino acids. CDR1 is WSHSY, CDR2 SAAADI, per germline. The V and J ends lost 6 bases and 5 bases, in that order; junction bases with no gene match: 5. The CDR3 nucleotides are TGCGCCAGCAGCTTAGCGGGAGGGGGGGAGACCCAGTACTTC. It specifies CASSLAGGGETQYF.

Only one count was recorded for this clone. The chain joins TRBV6-4 to TRBJ2-4; TRBD1 aligns across 8 bases. With 6 bases clipped from V and 7 bases from J, the junction kept 5 bases outside the gene matches. The CDR3 runs 13 residues. Per germline, CDR1 MRHNA and CDR2 SNTAGT. The CDR3 region has the DNA TGTGCCAGCAGCGGACAGGGTAGGAACATTCAGTACTTC. Translation gives CASSGQGRNIQYF.

The DNA for the CDR3 is TGTGTTTCGGAGCTATACGGGGGGGCGTACGAGCAGTACTTC. Translating gives CVSELYGGAYEQYF. The chain has TRBV7-9 and TRBJ2-7; 8 bases are a match to TRBD2. Germline-derived CDR1 and CDR2 are SEHNR and FQNEAQ (reference sequence). The CDR3 covers 14 residues.

The V gene is TRBV29-1, the J gene TRBJ1-4; possibly TRBD2 for D (6 bases). The last part of the DNA fits TRBJ2-2 better; the J call may be wrong. This CDR3 contains 15 residues. Germline V gene data show CDR1 as SQVTM and CDR2 as ANQGSEA. For the CDR3, the DNA is TGCAGCGTAGAACTGGGTGGGACTTGGGTTAAGGAGCTGTTTTTT. Translation gives CSVELGGTWVKELFF.